This TCR beta chain originates from a study of shared T cell receptors in the human thymus. The table came from immunoSEQ multiplex PCR; TCRdb's copy has only in-frame clones and leaves some out. The sample has 450,000 to 650,000 clones, more than 75% seen once; the top ten hold roughly 0.013%. V shed 5 bases and J shed 0 bases, with 26 bases lying between them. The CDR3 consists of 20 residues. CDR1 and CDR2 from the germline V gene are MNHEY and SMNVEV (reference sequence). The data were also submitted as part of a second study, on human thymus T cells. From that second work: Thymic and blood repertoires appeared to display a bias in their usage of V and J genes. Thymic repertoires of unrelated individuals were reported in related research to overlap highly.

Source material: thymocytes. This receptor was obtained from a boy in the first two years of life with a congenital heart defect. The chain joins TRBV27 to TRBJ2-1, with D unclear. CDR3 region: CASSHYVADQTPSSYNEQFF. The CDR3 DNA follows: TGTGCCAGCAGTCATTATGTGGCGGATCAAACCCCCAGCTCCTACAATGAGCAGTTCTTC.